The 15 T cell receptor beta chains below were found in one sample sequenced in a study of patients and donors after allogeneic stem cell transplantation. MiXCR was run by TCRdb on the RT-PCR reads, yielding one entry per CDR3 protein. This table has about 960,000 distinct CDR3 sequences, about a sixth appearing once. Material: blood, either unsorted or a sorted T cell fraction (not recorded which). These receptors came from a human donor who was either an allogeneic HSCT recipient or a stem cell or donor lymphocyte infusion donor (not recorded which). It is not recorded whose cells these are; they may come from a transplant donor.

This clonotype came up many times. V is TRBV12-3 or TRBV12-4 and J is TRBJ1-2; no reliable D call. Deletions cut 7 bases from V and 1 base from J, with 13 bases between. CDR3 length: 14 amino acids. CDR3 protein: CASTRHGLNYGYTF. CDR3 coding DNA: TGTGCCAGCACCAGGCACGGCCTTAACTATGGCTACACCTTC.

This clonotype was counted at least ten times. The chain joins TRBV12-3 or TRBV12-4 to TRBJ2-7; D not resolved. V shed 5 bases and J shed 6 bases, with 8 bases lying between them. The CDR3 loop spans 11 amino acids. CDR3 amino acids: CASSIEVEQYF. Here the CDR3 DNA reads TGTGCCAGCAGTATCGAAGTCGAGCAGTACTTC.

This clonotype was detected ten times or more. V gene TRBV5-1 combines with J gene TRBJ1-4, with 8 nucleotides matching TRBD1. Trimming at V came to 4 bases and at J to 8 bases, leaving 10 bases not matched to a gene. CDR3 length equals 15 residues. Germline values: CDR1 SGHRS, CDR2 YFSETQ. For the CDR3, the DNA is TGCGCCAGCAGCACCAAACAGGGGGTCGACGAAAAACTGTTTTTT. It yields the protein CASSTKQGVDEKLFF.

The rearrangement joins TRBV2 to TRBJ1-5; 8 bases fit TRBD1. CDR3 length equals 15 residues. J was trimmed by 7 bases and V by 4 bases; bases with no gene match: 9. CDR1 is SNHLY and CDR2 is FYNNEI in the germline V gene. The CDR3 nucleotides are TGTGCCAGCAGTGTCTCAGGACAGGGAGGACAGCCCCAGCATTTT. Translating gives CASSVSGQGGQPQHF.

This clonotype was picked up a small number of times. This CDR3 is missing its conserved last phenylalanine or tryptophan, likely due to a read error. The DNA is left out, because the CDR3 cannot be placed on it with certainty; the CDR3 is given as TCRdb lists it. V usage is TRBV12-3 or TRBV12-4 and J usage is TRBJ2-7; TRBD1 is taken as the D call from the table, unchecked against the DNA. The CDR3 is 13 residues long, ends included. The CDR3 spells CASSLNWQGESWY.

This clonotype showed up many times. The V call is TRBV29-1, the J call TRBJ2-2; D possibly corresponds to TRBD2 (6 bases). The CDR3 loop spans 13 amino acids. The germline V gene has CDR1 SQVTM and CDR2 ANQGSEA. The V end lost 7 bases, the J end lost 0 bases, and 9 bases lay between the germline ends. The CDR3 here is CSGRGSNTGELFF. In DNA, the CDR3 is TGCAGCGGTCGGGGGTCGAACACCGGGGAGCTGTTTTTT.

This clonotype was recorded a few times. The gene calls are TRBV6-1 and TRBJ1-2, with 7 bases fitting TRBD1. CDR3 size: 13 residues. Germline V lookup: CDR1 MNHNS, CDR2 SASEGT. Trimming cost V 6 bases and J 12 bases; bases outside gene matches: 13. The DNA of the CDR3 is TGTGCCAGCAGCCCCCCCGGGACAGACTTCAACACCTTC. Amino acid sequence: CASSPPGTDFNTF.

This clonotype was seen repeatedly, ten times or more. This chain joins TRBV24-1 and TRBJ2-1; TRBD2 matches at 7 bases. Germline V gene lookup returns CDR1 KGHDR and CDR2 SFDVKD. J lost 8 bases, V lost 1 base, and 7 bases had no gene match. The CDR3 extends over 15 amino acids. The CDR3 protein is CATSDLGGSSHEQFF. The DNA of the CDR3 is TGTGCCACCAGTGATTTAGGCGGGAGCTCCCATGAGCAGTTCTTC.

This chain joins TRBV3-1 and TRBJ2-3, with D possibly TRBD2 on 5 matching bases. The V gene's germline CDR1 is LGHDT and CDR2 YNNKEL (reference sequence). The CDR3 totals 16 residues. V lost 4 bases to trimming and J lost 2 bases, with 16 bases between them. The DNA for the CDR3 is TGTGCCAGCAGCCTACTAGGGAACGGAGCCACAGATACGCAGTATTTT. Translating it yields CASSLLGNGATDTQYF.

This clonotype has a handful of counts. CDR3 sequence: CASSRPEIKGYEQYF. The CDR3 bases are TGTGCCAGCAGCAGGCCAGAAATTAAAGGTTACGAGCAGTACTTC. The gene calls are TRBV21-1 and TRBJ2-7. TRBV21-1 is classified as a pseudogene. The CDR3 is 15 residues long.

This clonotype has just a few counts. CDR3 DNA: TGCGCCAGCGGCGTTCTTAGAACCCCCACAGATACGCAGTATTTT. Translated, it gives CASGVLRTPTDTQYF. The chain recombines TRBV5-1 with TRBJ2-3, with no clear D. Germline-derived CDR1 and CDR2 are SGHRS and YFSETQ. Trimming shortened V by 7 bases and J by 2 bases, and 17 bases separated the two germline ends. The CDR3 loop spans 15 amino acids. Combining the CDR3 with reference TRBV5-1 and TRBJ2-3 gives the whole variable domain KAGVTQTPRYLIKTRGQQVTLSCSPISGHRSVSWYQQTPGQGLQFLFEYFSETQRNKGNFPGRFSGRQFSNSRSEMNVSTLELGDSALYLCASGVLRTPTDTQYFGPGTRLTVL.

The V and J genes are TRBV20-1 and TRBJ1-5, with a possible D match to TRBD1 (6 bases). The V gene's germline CDR1 is DFQATT and CDR2 SNEGSKA (reference sequence). Trimming cost V 3 bases and J 4 bases, with 16 bases left between them. The CDR3 loop spans 15 amino acids. The CDR3 coding sequence is TGCAGTGCTAGTAGAAGGGGAGGGGGTAATCAGCCCCAGCATTTT. This gives the protein CSASRRGGGNQPQHF.

V is TRBV6-1 and J is TRBJ2-7, with 9 bases aligning to TRBD1. Trimming removed 7 bases from V and 1 base from J; junction bases left unmatched: 5. Germline CDR1 and CDR2: MNHNS and SASEGT. The CDR3 runs 14 residues. The CDR3 sequence is CASNRDRASYEQYF. CDR3 in DNA: TGTGCCAGCAACCGGGACAGGGCTTCCTACGAGCAGTACTTC.

This chain joins TRBV12-3 or TRBV12-4 and TRBJ1-1; perhaps TRBD1 as D (5 bases). Deletions cut 2 bases from V and 6 bases from J, with 7 bases between. The CDR3 covers 12 residues. The DNA for the CDR3 is TGTGCCAGCAGTTTACAGGGTCCTGAAGCTTTCTTT. Translated, it gives CASSLQGPEAFF.

This clonotype was seen once. The chain carries TRBV5-1 and TRBJ2-7; TRBD2 is a possible D gene (6 bases). The germline CDR1 and CDR2 sequences are SGHRS and YFSETQ. The V and J ends lost 0 bases and 0 bases respectively, with 13 bases between them. The CDR3 runs to 16 residues. CDR3 protein: CASSLGLSGPSYEQYF. In nucleotides, the CDR3 is TGCGCCAGCAGCTTGGGGTTGAGCGGGCCCTCCTACGAGCAGTACTTC.